These T cell receptor beta chains were read from a single sample in a study of PD-L1 blockade in urothelial cancer. Assay used: immunoSEQ multiplex PCR; TCRdb lists only in-frame clones, some missing. Of approximately 32,000 clones listed, approximately 82% were seen once; the top ten hold under 40%. The starting material was PBMCs, obtained around atezolizumab (anti-PD-L1) treatment. The receptors were gathered from a man aged 60 to 69 with urothelial cancer. The CDR3 runs from the conserved cysteine through the conserved F or W. D genes are given only for firm matches. Some rows mark clone size as missing; the rest say once, few, many or name a class of expanded clone.

J gene: TRBJ2-1
V gene: TRBV19
clone size: -
D gene: TRBD2
CDR3 protein: CASSIIGLAGGPSYNEQFF
CDR3 DNA: TGTGCCAGTAGTATAATCGGACTAGCGGGGGGCCCCTCCTACAATGAGCAGTTCTTC

J gene: TRBJ2-7
V gene: TRBV11-2
clone size: -
D gene: TRBD1
CDR3 protein: CASSTETGYEQYF
CDR3 DNA: TGTGCCAGCAGCACCGAGACAGGGTACGAGCAGTACTTC

J gene: TRBJ1-4
V gene: TRBV29-1
clone size: -
D gene: -
CDR3 protein: CSVGWTVEKLFF
CDR3 DNA: TGCAGCGTCGGGTGGACAGTCGAAAAACTGTTTTTT

J gene: TRBJ1-4
V gene: TRBV4-1
clone size: -
D gene: TRBD1
CDR3 protein: CASSPGQVTEKLFF
CDR3 DNA: TGCGCCAGCAGCCCGGGACAGGTCACTGAAAAACTGTTTTTT

J gene: TRBJ1-5
V gene: TRBV11-2
clone size: -
D gene: TRBD1
CDR3 protein: CASSLRGQGAQPQHF
CDR3 DNA: TGTGCCAGCAGCTTACGGGGACAGGGGGCTCAGCCCCAGCATTTT

J gene: TRBJ2-1
V gene: TRBV2
clone size: -
D gene: -
CDR3 protein: CASKGTWGYNEQFF
CDR3 DNA: TGTGCCAGCAAGGGGACTTGGGGCTACAATGAGCAGTTCTTC

J gene: TRBJ2-2
V gene: TRBV15
clone size: -
D gene: -
CDR3 protein: CATSRDLATGELFF
CDR3 DNA: TGTGCCACCAGCAGAGATTTGGCCACCGGGGAGCTGTTTTTT

J gene: TRBJ2-7
V gene: TRBV6-1
clone size: -
D gene: -
CDR3 protein: CASSELVTSSYEQYF
CDR3 DNA: TGTGCCAGCAGTGAATTGGTCACGAGCTCCTACGAGCAGTACTTC

J gene: TRBJ1-5
V gene: TRBV19
clone size: -
D gene: TRBD1
CDR3 protein: CASSSTGWNQPQHF
CDR3 DNA: TGTGCCAGTAGTTCGACAGGGTGGAATCAGCCCCAGCATTTT

J gene: TRBJ2-7
V gene: TRBV21-1
clone size: once
D gene: -
CDR3 protein: CASSKGAYYEQYF
CDR3 DNA: TGTGCCAGCAGCAAAGGGGCATACTACGAGCAGTACTTC

J gene: TRBJ1-6
V gene: TRBV30
clone size: -
D gene: -
CDR3 protein: CAWRQGRARSPLHF
CDR3 DNA: TGTGCCTGGAGACAGGGACGGGCCCGATCACCCCTCCACTTT

J gene: TRBJ2-2
V gene: TRBV9
clone size: -
D gene: -
CDR3 protein: CASSVGWGVNTGELFF
CDR3 DNA: TGTGCCAGCAGCGTAGGGTGGGGGGTCAACACCGGGGAGCTGTTTTTT

J gene: TRBJ2-7
V gene: TRBV5-1
clone size: -
D gene: TRBD2
CDR3 protein: CASRRLAGDSYEQYF
CDR3 DNA: TGCGCCAGCCGTCGGCTAGCGGGAGACTCCTACGAGCAGTACTTC

J gene: TRBJ2-5
V gene: TRBV5-8
clone size: -
D gene: TRBD1
CDR3 protein: CASSSGQGIKTQYF
CDR3 DNA: TGTGCCAGCAGCTCGGGACAGGGCATAAAGACCCAGTACTTC

J gene: TRBJ2-1
V gene: TRBV19
clone size: once
D gene: TRBD1
CDR3 protein: CASTPLRSGTGSDEQFF
CDR3 DNA: TGTGCCAGTACCCCGCTTCGTTCCGGGACAGGGTCGGATGAGCAGTTCTTC

J gene: TRBJ2-2
V gene: TRBV6-1
clone size: -
D gene: TRBD1
CDR3 protein: CASPGTANTGELFF
CDR3 DNA: TGTGCCAGCCCCGGGACAGCGAACACCGGGGAGCTGTTTTTT

J gene: TRBJ2-5
V gene: TRBV9
clone size: once
D gene: TRBD1
CDR3 protein: CASSATGNQETQYF
CDR3 DNA: TGTGCCAGCAGCGCGACAGGGAACCAAGAGACCCAGTACTTC

J gene: TRBJ2-7
V gene: TRBV5-1
clone size: -
D gene: -
CDR3 protein: CASSPGEQNYEQYF
CDR3 DNA: TGCGCCAGCAGCCCAGGGGAACAGAACTACGAGCAGTACTTC

J gene: TRBJ2-5
V gene: TRBV15
clone size: -
D gene: TRBD2
CDR3 protein: CATSRGGTSGGTQYF
CDR3 DNA: TGTGCCACCAGCAGAGGGGGGACTAGCGGGGGGACCCAGTACTTC

J gene: TRBJ2-2
V gene: TRBV10-3
clone size: once
D gene: TRBD1
CDR3 protein: CAISAGQPRGGELFF
CDR3 DNA: TGTGCCATCAGTGCGGGACAGCCCCGGGGCGGGGAGCTGTTTTTT

J gene: TRBJ2-2
V gene: TRBV5-1
clone size: -
D gene: TRBD2
CDR3 protein: CASENSGSNTGELFF
CDR3 DNA: TGCGCCAGCGAGAACAGCGGGAGCAACACCGGGGAGCTGTTTTTT

J gene: TRBJ2-1
V gene: TRBV2
clone size: -
D gene: TRBD1
CDR3 protein: CASSPGQGFYNEQFF
CDR3 DNA: TGTGCCAGCAGTCCGGGACAGGGCTTCTACAATGAGCAGTTCTTC

J gene: TRBJ2-3
V gene: TRBV6-1
clone size: -
D gene: TRBD2
CDR3 protein: CASGETSGGPDTQYF
CDR3 DNA: TGTGCCAGCGGGGAGACTAGCGGGGGCCCGGATACGCAGTATTTT

J gene: TRBJ2-3
V gene: TRBV19
clone size: -
D gene: TRBD2
CDR3 protein: CASSMGLAGITDTQYF
CDR3 DNA: TGTGCCAGTAGTATGGGGCTAGCGGGGATCACAGATACGCAGTATTTT